These T cell receptor beta chains were read from a single sample in a study of identical twins. From the 5' RACE reads, TCRdb called clonotypes with MiXCR, one entry per CDR3 protein. The table shows approximately 1.8 million distinct CDR3 sequences, with less than 40% occurring only once. The sample comprised cord blood. The source is a newborn girl in good health. The CDR3 runs from the conserved cysteine through the conserved F or W. A D gene is named only where the DNA matches it firmly. The size of a clone is reported for some rows only, either as once, few or many, or as a class for expanded clones.

size,J,V,D,DNA,CDR3
-,TRBJ2-5,TRBV5-4,TRBD2,TGTGCCAGCAGCTTGCGGCGGGGGGGCTCTGAGACCCAGTACTTC,CASSLRRGGSETQYF
few,TRBJ2-1,TRBV3-1,-,TGTGCCAGCAGAGCGGCGAGCTACAATGAGCAGTTCTTC,CASRAASYNEQFF
-,TRBJ2-7,TRBV10-3,-,TGTGCCATCACAGGGTCCAGCTACGAGCAGTACTTC,CAITGSSYEQYF
-,TRBJ1-2,TRBV27,-,TGTGCCAGCAGTCCACGCCTTGGGGGGGTCTATGGCTACACCTTC,CASSPRLGGVYGYTF
few,TRBJ2-7,TRBV6-9,-,TGTGCCAGCAGGGACGCTTCTTCGACCTACGAGCAGTACTTC,CASRDASSTYEQYF
-,TRBJ2-1,TRBV5-1,TRBD2,TGCGCCAGCAGCTTGGCCGGGACTAGCGGGCCTTATGATGAGCAGTTCTTC,CASSLAGTSGPYDEQFF
-,TRBJ2-6,TRBV6-5,-,TGTGCCAGCAGTTACTCCGGATCTGGACGGATAGGCTCTGGGGCCAACGTCCTGACTTTC,CASSYSGSGRIGSGANVLTF
-,TRBJ2-7,TRBV10-3,TRBD2,TGTGCCATCAGTGAGTCGACTAGCGGGAGGACAGGCTCCTACGAGCAGTACTTC,CAISESTSGRTGSYEQYF
-,TRBJ1-1,TRBV14,-,TGTGCCAGCAGCCAAGTTCCGGGCCGGACTGAAGCTTTCTTT,CASSQVPGRTEAFF
-,TRBJ1-6,TRBV20-1,-,TGCAGTGCTAGAGTAGAGAGTGGCGATTCACCCCTCCACTTT,CSARVESGDSPLHF
few,TRBJ2-7,TRBV20-1,-,TGCAGTGCTAGTCGCGGGGTCCTCTCCTACGAGCAGTACTTC,CSASRGVLSYEQYF
-,TRBJ2-7,TRBV20-1,TRBD2,TGCAGTGCTAGAGATGATAGCGGGGGGTCTTTCTACGAGCAGTACTTC,CSARDDSGGSFYEQYF
-,TRBJ1-1,TRBV10-3,-,TGTGCCATCAGTGACCCCTCGGGGATGACTAACACTGAAGCTTTCTTT,CAISDPSGMTNTEAFF
-,TRBJ2-1,TRBV20-1,-,TGCAGTGCTAGTGCCCTTAGCGGTTACTCCTACAATGAGCAGTTCTTC,CSASALSGYSYNEQFF
-,TRBJ2-7,TRBV20-1,TRBD2,TGCAGTGCTCCCCGAACTAGCGGGTTCTCCTACGAGCAGTACTTC,CSAPRTSGFSYEQYF
-,TRBJ2-1,TRBV6-2/TRBV6-3,TRBD2,TGTGCCAGCAGTTATTCCCGGGGGGGCTCCTACAATGAGCAGTTCTTC,CASSYSRGGSYNEQFF
many,TRBJ2-5,TRBV6-2/TRBV6-3,-,TGTGCCAGCAGTTCGGGTTGGACCCAGTACTTC,CASSSGWTQYF
-,TRBJ1-2,TRBV27,TRBD1,TGTGCCAGCAGTCCAGACAGGGATGGGTTCTACACCTTC,CASSPDRDGFYTF
-,TRBJ2-7,TRBV30,TRBD1,TGTGCCTGGAGGGGACAGGGTTTTTACGAGCAGTACTTC,CAWRGQGFYEQYF
-,TRBJ1-5,TRBV6-1,-,TGTGCCAGCAGTGAGAGAGGGGGGAATAGCAATCAGCCCCAGCATTTT,CASSERGGNSNQPQHF
-,TRBJ1-5,TRBV30,-,TGTGCCTGGAGTCCCCGCAGGGGCCTGTCTCATAGCAATCAGCCCCAGCATTTT,CAWSPRRGLSHSNQPQHF
-,TRBJ1-1,TRBV5-1,-,TGCGCCAGCAGCTCGGAACCGGGAGGTGAAGCTTTCTTT,CASSSEPGGEAFF
-,TRBJ2-5,TRBV12-5,-,TGTGCTAGTGGTTTGGTATTGGGGGGCCTAGAGACCCAGTACTTC,CASGLVLGGLETQYF
-,TRBJ2-3,TRBV20-1,-,TGCAGTGCTAAAAAGAGGACTATTTTGGATACGCAGTATTTT,CSAKKRTILDTQYF
many,TRBJ2-3,TRBV2,TRBD2,TGTGCCAGCAGTGAGGGACTAGCGAGCACAGATACGCAGTATTTT,CASSEGLASTDTQYF
-,TRBJ1-2,TRBV7-2,TRBD1,TGTGCCAGCAGCTTCGACAGGGGGTGGGGGTATGGCTACACCTTC,CASSFDRGWGYGYTF
many,TRBJ2-3,TRBV3-1,-,TGTGCCAGCAGCCAAAACAGGGATACGCAGTATTTT,CASSQNRDTQYF
-,TRBJ2-7,TRBV5-1,TRBD2,TGCGCCAGCAGCTTGGCTAGCGGGACCATATACGAGCAGTACTTC,CASSLASGTIYEQYF
-,TRBJ2-5,TRBV5-1,-,TGCGCCAGCAGCTACGGGTCAAGAGGGGGAGAGACCCAGTACTTC,CASSYGSRGGETQYF
few,TRBJ2-2,TRBV5-1,-,TGCGCCAGCAGCTTGGTTTCCGGGTCGAACACCGGGGAGCTGTTTTTT,CASSLVSGSNTGELFF